These 16 T cell receptor beta chains came from one sample sequenced in a study of blood T cell repertoires in COVID-19. TCRdb's table, derived via immunoSEQ multiplex PCR, lists solely in-frame clones and lacks some. The profile shows some 65,000 clones, about 94% of them singletons. The sequencing sample was made of peripheral blood. These receptors were collected from a man between 65 and 85 years old with active COVID-19.

The rearrangement uses TRBV11-2 and TRBJ2-5; D possibly corresponds to TRBD2 (6 bases). The CDR3 contains 15 residues. The germline gives CDR1 SGHAT, CDR2 FQNNGV. V was cut by 9 bases and J by 1 base, with 18 bases left in between. The CDR3: CASRNRLGSQETQYF. In DNA form, the CDR3 reads TGTGCCAGTCGTAATCGACTAGGCTCCCAAGAGACCCAGTACTTC.

The chain carries TRBV7-9 and TRBJ2-5; possibly TRBD2 for D (5 bases). The CDR3 contains 14 residues. Germline CDR1 SEHNR, CDR2 FQNEAQ (reference sequence). Trimming removed 5 bases at V and 7 bases at J, with 17 bases between. DNA for the CDR3: TGTGCCAGCAGCCCGACCGGCTTCGCGGGGACCCAGTACTTC. Its translation: CASSPTGFAGTQYF.

This sequence joins TRBV18 and TRBJ2-3; a possible D gene is TRBD2 (6 bases). CDR1 is KGHSH, CDR2 LQKENI, per germline. The V end was cut by 3 bases, the J end by 2 bases, with 12 bases between. This CDR3 comprises 15 residues. CDR3 DNA sequence: TGTGCCAGCTCACCCTCGGCTAGCGACACAGATACGCAGTATTTT. It encodes CASSPSASDTDTQYF.

V is TRBV7-9 and J is TRBJ2-3; a weak D match, TRBD1 (5 bases). Trimming left V 5 bases short and J 1 base short, with 16 bases between. The CDR3 has 16 residues. CDR1 is SEHNR, CDR2 FQNEAQ, per germline (reference sequence). The CDR3 here is CASSPGAARGTDTQYF. The CDR3 coding sequence is TGTGCCAGCAGCCCGGGCGCAGCCAGGGGCACAGATACGCAGTATTTT.

The chain combines TRBV7-2 with TRBJ2-7, with TRBD2 matching 12 bases. The V and J ends lost 5 bases and 3 bases, in that order; junction bases with no gene match: 11. This CDR3 has 17 residues. Per germline, CDR1 SGHTA and CDR2 FQGNSA. This CDR3 is CASSKTGLAGTVYEQYF. The CDR3 DNA sequence: TGTGCCAGCAGCAAAACAGGACTAGCGGGGACCGTCTACGAGCAGTACTTC.

The chain joins TRBV3-1 (or the pseudogene TRBV3-2) to TRBJ2-5; no clear D gene. The CDR3 runs 11 residues. Looked up from germline, CDR1 is LGHDT and CDR2 is YNNKEL (reference sequence). V lost 4 bases and J 5 bases, leaving 5 bases between the germline ends. Written as DNA, the CDR3 is TGTGCCAGCAGCCGGGCGGAGACCCAGTACTTC. Its translation is CASSRAETQYF.

This chain uses TRBV21-1 with TRBJ2-7; the DNA was not used to check the table's D call, TRBD1. TRBV21-1 counts as a pseudogene. The CDR3 sequence is 14 residues long. For the CDR3, the DNA is TGTGCCAGCAGCAAAGAAAACAGGGGCTACGAGCAGTACGTC. This translates into CASSKENRGYEQYV.

The chain recombines TRBV5-6 with TRBJ2-3, with 10 bases matching TRBD1. V was pared by 7 bases and J by 5 bases, with 19 bases of the junction left unmatched. Germline V CDR1 and CDR2: SGHDT, YYEEEE. The length of the CDR3 is 18 residues. The CDR3 DNA follows: TGTGCCAGCCGGCCGCGGGGAGTCGGGACAGGGGCACAAGATACGCAGTATTTT. Amino acid sequence: CASRPRGVGTGAQDTQYF.

This chain joins TRBV5-5 and TRBJ2-7; D not resolved. CDR3 size: 11 residues. Trimming stripped 3 bases from V and 9 bases from J, with 10 bases between. Germline V CDR1 and CDR2: SGHKS, YYEKEE (reference sequence). The CDR3 DNA sequence: TGTGCCAGCAGCTCTACTTATGGGCAGTACTTC. Encoded protein: CASSSTYGQYF.

This clone was recorded a few times. Here the CDR3 DNA reads TGTGCCAGCAGTTTGCTTGGACTGGGAGAGATTTCACCCCTCCACTTT. Amino acid sequence: CASSLLGLGEISPLHF. The chain couples TRBV28 to TRBJ1-6, with D uncertain. The germline V gene encodes CDR1 MDHEN and CDR2 SYDVKM. This CDR3 is built from 16 residues. Trimming removed 3 bases from V and 9 bases from J, with 18 bases in between.

CDR3: CASSYKGRAGGYTF. The CDR3 nucleotides are TGTGCCAGCAGTTACAAGGGCAGGGCGGGGGGCTACACCTTC. This chain uses TRBV6-5 with TRBJ1-2; D is possibly TRBD1 (5 bases). CDR3 length equals 14 residues. Germline-derived CDR1 and CDR2 are MNHEY and SVGAGI. The V end was cut by 2 bases, the J end by 8 bases, with 15 bases between.

The gene calls are TRBV11-3 and TRBJ2-7; 9 bases are shared with TRBD2. Germline V CDR1 and CDR2: SGHNT, YENEEA. V gave up 0 bases and J gave up 2 bases; unmatched junction bases: 8. This CDR3 is built from 17 residues. CDR3 protein: CASSLEGGAGGPYEQYF. CDR3 DNA: TGTGCCAGCAGCTTAGAAGGGGGAGCGGGGGGACCCTACGAGCAGTACTTC.

There are a few counts of this clone. The rearrangement links TRBV6-5 to TRBJ1-3, with 8 bases matching TRBD1. V gave up 5 bases and J gave up 3 bases; unmatched junction bases: 6. Germline values: CDR1 MNHEY, CDR2 SVGAGI. This CDR3 has 15 amino acids. The CDR3 DNA sequence: TGTGCCAGCAGTAACATTGGACAGGGTGGAAACACCATATATTTT. It specifies CASSNIGQGGNTIYF.

The J gene is TRBJ2-7, the V gene TRBV5-6, with 7 nucleotides matching TRBD1. Germline CDR1 reads SGHDT; CDR2 reads YYEEEE. The CDR3 spans 14 residues. J gave up 3 bases and V 4 bases, and 7 bases lay outside the gene matches. CDR3 loop: CASSEQGKIYEQYV. Written as DNA, the CDR3 is TGTGCCAGCAGCGAACAGGGGAAGATCTACGAGCAGTACGTC.

The chain joins TRBV19 to TRBJ2-3, with TRBD2 matching over 8 bases. Trimming removed 8 bases from V and 1 base from J; junction bases left unmatched: 17. Per the germline V gene, CDR1 is LNHDA and CDR2 is SQIVND (reference sequence). The CDR3 is 18 residues long. This chain's CDR3 is CASRTTGLANPGTDTQYF. In nucleotides, the CDR3 is TGTGCCAGTCGTACAACCGGACTAGCAAACCCGGGCACAGATACGCAGTATTTT.

This chain connects TRBV24-1 to TRBJ1-1, with 7 bases that match TRBD1. The germline gives CDR1 KGHDR, CDR2 SFDVKD. The junction had 18 bases not matched to a gene; V was cut back by 4 bases and J by 11 bases. The CDR3 sequence is 16 residues long. CDR3 coding DNA: TGTGCCACCAGTGAAGTAGACAGGGTCGGTTGGACGGTGGCTTTCTTT. It specifies CATSEVDRVGWTVAFF.